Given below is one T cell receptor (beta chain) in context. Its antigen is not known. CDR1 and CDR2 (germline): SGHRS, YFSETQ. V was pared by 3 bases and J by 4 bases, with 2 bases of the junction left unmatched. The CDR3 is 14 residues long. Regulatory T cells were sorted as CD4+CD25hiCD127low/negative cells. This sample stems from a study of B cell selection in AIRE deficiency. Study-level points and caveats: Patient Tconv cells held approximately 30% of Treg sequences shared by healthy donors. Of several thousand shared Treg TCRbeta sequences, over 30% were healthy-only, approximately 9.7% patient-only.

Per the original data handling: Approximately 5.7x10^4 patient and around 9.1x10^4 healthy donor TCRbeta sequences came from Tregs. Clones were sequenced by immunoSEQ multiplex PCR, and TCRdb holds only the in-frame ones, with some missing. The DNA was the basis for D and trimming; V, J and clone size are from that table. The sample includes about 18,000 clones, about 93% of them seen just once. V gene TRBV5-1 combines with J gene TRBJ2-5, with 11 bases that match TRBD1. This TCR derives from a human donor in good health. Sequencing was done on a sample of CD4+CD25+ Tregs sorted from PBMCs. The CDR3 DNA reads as TGCGCCAGCAGCTGGGGGACAGGGGGAGAGACCCAGTACTTC. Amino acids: CASSWGTGGETQYF.